Below are 9 T cell receptor beta chains sequenced from a single sample in a study of cytomegalovirus exposure and HLA in healthy donors. 60 Vbeta and 13 Jbeta primers were used in PCR. Assay used: immunoSEQ multiplex PCR; TCRdb lists only in-frame clones, some missing. This repertoire shows 150,000 or so clones, 78% found once; its top ten account for around 2.9%. The sequenced sample was PBMCs. The receptor source for this set is a man in his forties in good health and CMV-seropositive.

This chain joins TRBV7-6 and TRBJ2-1; D is possibly TRBD1 (5 bases). Germline CDR1 reads SGHVS; CDR2 reads FNYEAQ. The V end was cut by 1 base, the J end by 9 bases, with 13 bases between. The CDR3 has 14 residues. DNA of the CDR3: TGTGCCAGCAGCTTAGTAGTCACAGGCACTGAGCAGTTCTTC. Protein sequence: CASSLVVTGTEQFF.

CDR3 in DNA: TGTGCCAGCAGCTTGGAAGGGGCCGCGCGACGGCAAGAGACCCAGTACTTC. Amino acid sequence: CASSLEGAARRQETQYF. The V gene is TRBV5-6, the J gene TRBJ2-5; a possible D gene is TRBD1 (5 bases). The germline CDR1 and CDR2 sequences are SGHDT and YYEEEE. CDR3 length equals 17 residues. Between the trimmed V and J ends, which lost 0 bases and 2 bases, there was a span of 17 bases.

The chain combines TRBV7-6 with TRBJ1-4, with 8 bases matching TRBD1. The V gene's germline CDR1 is SGHVS and CDR2 FNYEAQ. This CDR3 spans 15 amino acids. Trimming cost V 5 bases and J 7 bases; bases outside gene matches: 9. In nucleotides, the CDR3 is TGTGCCAGCAGCCAGGGGACAGGCTGGGTTGAAAAACTGTTTTTT. Its protein is CASSQGTGWVEKLFF.

The V gene is TRBV29-1, the J gene TRBJ1-1, with 9 bases identical to TRBD1. Trimming at V came to 4 bases and at J to 5 bases, leaving 11 bases not matched to a gene. There are 15 residues in the CDR3. Germline values: CDR1 SQVTM, CDR2 ANQGSEA. The CDR3 DNA sequence: TGCAGCGTTGCCCCCGGGACAGGGACGAGAACTGAAGCTTTCTTT. Encoded protein: CSVAPGTGTRTEAFF.

The J gene is TRBJ2-5, the V gene TRBV6-1, with TRBD2 matching over 12 bases. The J call may be incorrect, as the DNA end agrees better with TRBJ2-7. Per the germline V gene, CDR1 is MNHNS and CDR2 is SASEGT. The CDR3 has 15 amino acids. The CDR3, as DNA: TGTGCCAGCAGCTCGACTAGCGGGAGTGTCGACGAGCAGTACTTC. Its protein product is CASSSTSGSVDEQYF.

The rearrangement uses TRBV11-3 and TRBJ1-1; D perhaps matches TRBD1 (5 bases). The V end lost 2 bases, the J end lost 6 bases, and 19 bases lay between the germline ends. CDR1 and CDR2 (germline): SGHNT, YENEEA. This CDR3 has 16 residues. CDR3 nucleotide sequence: TGTGCCAGCAGCTTAAGTGGTGCGGGGAAAGGGGCTGAAGCTTTCTTT. Translating gives CASSLSGAGKGAEAFF.

The chain carries TRBV15 and TRBJ2-3; perhaps TRBD2 as D (5 bases). The V gene's germline CDR1 is LNHNV and CDR2 YYDKDF (reference sequence). V lost 0 bases, J lost 3 bases, and 19 bases lay in between. This CDR3 region has 18 residues. CDR3 in amino acids: CATSRDSGYESRTDTQYF. CDR3 nucleotide sequence: TGTGCCACCAGCAGAGACTCGGGGTATGAGAGTCGGACAGATACGCAGTATTTT.

The V gene is TRBV5-1, the J gene TRBJ1-1; TRBD1 might be the D (6 bases). V lost 4 bases and J lost 1, with 11 bases in between. CDR1 and CDR2 from the germline V gene are SGHRS and YFSETQ. CDR3 length: 14 residues. The CDR3 sequence is CASSVQGENTEAFF. CDR3 bases: TGCGCCAGCAGCGTACAGGGAGAGAACACTGAAGCTTTCTTT. Using reference TRBV5-1 and TRBJ1-1 for the parts outside the CDR3, the full variable domain is KAGVTQTPRYLIKTRGQQVTLSCSPISGHRSVSWYQQTPGQGLQFLFEYFSETQRNKGNFPGRFSGRQFSNSRSEMNVSTLELGDSALYLCASSVQGENTEAFFGQGTRLTVV.

The J gene is TRBJ2-5, the V gene TRBV27; TRBD1 might be the D (6 bases). With the DNA end fitting TRBJ2-7 better, the J assignment may be wrong. The germline V gene has CDR1 MNHEY and CDR2 SMNVEV (reference sequence). The CDR3 is made up of 14 amino acids. CDR3 region: CASMGSGHTYEQYF. The CDR3 DNA reads TGTGCCAGCATGGGGTCGGGACACACCTACGAGCAGTACTTC.